This T cell receptor (beta chain) was found in a study of beta chain features in type 1 diabetes. The study's findings and limits: Moderate yet significant TCRB CDR3 shortening was seen in Type 1 diabetes patients in all four CD4+ subsets.

Sequenced material consisted of expressed TCRB transcripts (all of the isolated RNA was reverse transcribed). Libraries were prepared by immunoSEQ multiplex PCR; TCRdb keeps only in-frame clonotypes and omits some of them. The data contain 150,000 or so clones, 63% of them seen just once; the ten biggest clones take up around 0.096%. The length of the CDR3 is 11 residues. CDR1 is ENHRY and CDR2 is SYGVKD in the germline V gene. V dropped 6 bases and J dropped 3 bases, with 6 bases sitting between them. Notes on this clone: Its antigen is as yet unknown.

Material: naive CD4+ T cells from blood. The chain recombines TRBV10-3 with TRBJ2-7, with unresolved D. The receptor was derived from a man aged 25 to 40 with type 1 diabetes. The CDR3 reads CAISPDYEQYF. CDR3 nucleotide sequence: TGTGCCATCAGCCCCGACTACGAGCAGTACTTC.